One sample yielded the 20 T cell receptor beta chains listed below, sequenced in a study of regulatory T cells in long-lasting Graves disease (TCRdb year 2021). This specimen's time point label, interpreted: persistent/refractory GD, antithyroid drugs over 5 years with positive TRAb. RNA was extracted from PBMCs in TRIzol for both TCR sequencing and RNA sequencing. The library was generated by multiplex PCR. Data came from an Illumina HiSeq 4000. iRepertoire HTBI primers and Arm-PCR amplification of CDR3 regions were used to construct TCR beta libraries. Using fastp trimming at Q25 and MiXCR clonotype assembly, TCRdb reanalyzed the public sequencing data and kept in-frame beta chains. Entries are consolidated by CDR3 protein sequence, retaining the most common genes and DNA. The sample table lists about 310,000 distinct CDR3 sequences, under 25% of them with a count of one. Jointly, the top ten make up approximately 60% of the sample.

The sequences come from peripheral blood mononuclear cells (PBMCs), collected when the disease was refractory, from a patient treated with antithyroid drugs. These receptors were obtained from a female donor with Graves disease.

This chain uses TRBV6-2 or TRBV6-3 with TRBJ2-5; the match to TRBD2 covers 12 bases. The CDR3 loop spans 16 amino acids. The V and J ends lost 7 bases and 4 bases, in that order; junction bases with no gene match: 10. The germline CDR1 and CDR2 sequences are MNHEY and SVGEGT. The CDR3 protein is CASKRTSGTSGETQYF. CDR3 DNA sequence: TGTGCCAGCAAACGGACTAGCGGGACGTCGGGAGAGACCCAGTACTTC.

This clonotype was detected many times. V usage is TRBV7-2 and J usage is TRBJ2-5; no clear D. The CDR3 length is 10 residues. V was pared by 3 bases and J by 5 bases, with 1 base between. Germline CDR1 SGHTA, CDR2 FQGNSA. The CDR3 region is CASSLETQYF. In DNA form, the CDR3 reads TGTGCCAGCAGCTTGGAGACCCAGTACTTC.

This clonotype turned up a few times. V and J are TRBV5-5 and TRBJ1-6; D uncertain. Germline values: CDR1 SGHKS, CDR2 YYEKEE (reference sequence). The CDR3 is 16 amino acids. Trimming took off 4 bases at V and 0 bases at J, with 11 bases between the two ends. This CDR3 is CASSDLRSSYNSPLHF. The CDR3 DNA sequence: TGTGCCAGCAGCGACCTGAGGAGCTCCTATAATTCACCCCTCCACTTT.

This clonotype has at least ten counts. The chain recombines TRBV6-5 with TRBJ2-6; unclear D gene. The CDR3 spans 15 residues. From germline, CDR1 is MNHEY and CDR2 SVGAGI. Trimming took 5 bases from V and 0 from J, leaving 8 bases between them. Here the CDR3 DNA reads TGTGCCAGCAGTCCTCGAGTCTCTGGGGCCAACGTCCTGACTTTC. Amino acid sequence: CASSPRVSGANVLTF.

Ten or more counts support this clonotype. The CDR3 reads CAISDGTAFGDYGYTF. For the CDR3, the DNA is TGTGCCATCAGTGATGGGACGGCTTTCGGGGACTATGGCTACACCTTC. The rearrangement uses TRBV10-3 and TRBJ1-2, with D maybe TRBD1 (5 bases). CDR1 and CDR2 from the germline V gene are ENHRY and SYGVKD. The CDR3 totals 16 residues. Trimming shortened V by 3 bases and J by 3 bases, and 17 bases separated the two germline ends.

This clonotype occurred a few times. The V gene is TRBV29-1, the J gene TRBJ2-2; unclear D gene. V was clipped by 5 bases and J by 2 bases, with 9 bases between them. The CDR3 consists of 13 residues. Germline assignment: CDR1 SQVTM and CDR2 ANQGSEA. CDR3 loop: CSVRPINTGELFF. The CDR3 nucleotides are TGCAGCGTTAGGCCTATTAACACCGGGGAGCTGTTTTTT.

This clonotype has at least ten counts. V and J are TRBV2 and TRBJ2-1, with TRBD2 identical over 7 bases. The J segment lost 7 bases and the V segment lost 5 bases, leaving 11 bases of the junction unmatched. The germline V gene encodes CDR1 SNHLY and CDR2 FYNNEI. This CDR3 region has 15 residues. CDR3 protein: CASSPTSGGGNEQFF. Written as DNA, the CDR3 is TGTGCCAGCAGTCCGACGTCGGGGGGAGGGAATGAGCAGTTCTTC.

This clonotype was seen only a few times. The chain joins TRBV7-9 to TRBJ1-4; the D is unclear. CDR1 is SEHNR and CDR2 is FQNEAQ in the germline V gene (reference sequence). The CDR3 is made up of 18 amino acids. The V end was cut by 5 bases, the J end by 4 bases, with 23 bases between. CDR3 protein: CASSPRLGLPAGNEKLFF. The CDR3 DNA is TGTGCCAGCAGCCCACGTCTAGGGCTCCCCGCGGGTAATGAAAAACTGTTTTTT.

The chain carries TRBV18 and TRBJ1-6; D uncertain. Germline V lookup: CDR1 KGHSH, CDR2 LQKENI. Trimming left V 3 bases short and J 5 bases short, with 17 bases between. This CDR3 is 17 amino acids long. CDR3 in amino acids: CASSPLGRPTNNSPLHF. The DNA for the CDR3 is TGTGCCAGCTCACCCCTTGGAAGACCGACTAATAATTCACCCCTCCACTTT.

This clonotype has a handful of counts. V is TRBV29-1 and J is TRBJ2-7, with D possibly TRBD2 on 6 matching bases. Germline V gene sequence: CDR1 SQVTM, CDR2 ANQGSEA. V lost 4 bases and J lost 6, with 10 bases in between. The length of the CDR3 is 11 residues. CDR3 bases: TGCAGCGTTGCTGTGGGGGGCGAGCAGTACTTC. Encoded protein: CSVAVGGEQYF.

This clonotype was seen only a few times. This rearrangement joins TRBV20-1 to TRBJ2-7; D not certain. Germline CDR1 DFQATT, CDR2 SNEGSKA (reference sequence). The length of the CDR3 is 15 residues. V lost 0 bases and J 4 bases, leaving 16 bases between the germline ends. The CDR3 spells CSARDQWAVRYEQYF. The CDR3 DNA sequence: TGCAGTGCTAGAGATCAATGGGCCGTAAGATACGAGCAGTACTTC.

This clonotype was counted many times. The CDR3 here is CASSASTGVQPQHF. The DNA for the CDR3 is TGTGCCAGCAGTGCCTCGACAGGGGTCCAGCCCCAGCATTTT. The chain uses TRBV28 and TRBJ1-5, with TRBD1 matching 8 bases. In germline, CDR1 is MDHEN, CDR2 SYDVKM. The CDR3 has 14 residues. The ends lost 5 bases at V and 7 bases at J; junction bases unmatched: 7.

This sequence joins TRBV4-1 and TRBJ2-5; 10 bases align to TRBD2. The V and J ends lost 4 bases and 3 bases, in that order; junction bases with no gene match: 5. The germline V gene has CDR1 MGHRA and CDR2 YSYEKL. The CDR3 has 15 amino acids. The chain's CDR3 is CASSRYLAGEETQYF. The CDR3, as DNA: TGCGCCAGCAGCCGATATCTAGCGGGAGAAGAGACCCAGTACTTC.

V is TRBV20-1 and J is TRBJ2-7; a possible D gene is TRBD2 (6 bases). V dropped 5 bases and J dropped 3 bases, with 20 bases sitting between them. CDR1 and CDR2 (germline): DFQATT, SNEGSKA (reference sequence). The CDR3 length is 15 residues. CDR3 DNA: TGCAGTGCTCTACTACCGCAGGAGGGAATCTACGAGCAGTACTTC. Protein: CSALLPQEGIYEQYF.

In its sample, this clonotype was seen a few times. The chain is built from TRBV20-1 and TRBJ2-7; D is perhaps TRBD1 or TRBD2 (5 bases each). The CDR3 length is 14 residues. The germline V gene has CDR1 DFQATT and CDR2 SNEGSKA (reference sequence). With 0 bases removed from V and 3 bases from J, the gap between germline ends came to 12 bases. The CDR3 DNA is TGCAGTGCTAGAGATGGGTTGGGGGACTACGAGCAGTACTTC. Its translation is CSARDGLGDYEQYF.

Many counts were recorded for this clonotype. This chain links TRBV7-2 with TRBJ1-2; 8 bases map to TRBD1. The CDR3 is 16 amino acids. CDR1 is SGHTA and CDR2 is FQGNSA in the germline V gene. Trimming took 1 base from V and 0 from J; bases not matched to a gene: 4. In nucleotides, the CDR3 is TGTGCCAGCAGCTTAGGAGGACAGGGAGCTAACTATGGCTACACCTTC. This translates into CASSLGGQGANYGYTF.

The chain is built from TRBV19 and TRBJ1-5, with D unclear. V lost 3 bases and J lost 7, with 10 bases in between. The germline V gene has CDR1 LNHDA and CDR2 SQIVND (reference sequence). CDR3 length equals 13 residues. The CDR3 loop is CASSIGKHQPQHF. The CDR3 DNA reads TGTGCCAGTAGTATTGGCAAGCACCAGCCCCAGCATTTT.

This chain connects TRBV11-2 to TRBJ2-1; 8 bases map to TRBD1. V shed 5 bases and J 6 bases; nucleotides not matched to a gene: 18. Germline V gives CDR1 SGHAT, CDR2 FQNNGV. The CDR3 spans 18 residues. CDR3 sequence: CASSHGPETGVLSNEQFF. The CDR3, as DNA: TGTGCCAGCAGCCACGGTCCCGAGACAGGGGTTTTAAGCAATGAGCAGTTCTTC.

This clonotype has a count of ten or more. CDR3 amino acids: CASSPGTSGEDIQYF. CDR3 bases: TGTGCCAGCAGCCCCGGGACTAGCGGGGAGGACATTCAGTACTTC. This chain connects TRBV12-3 or TRBV12-4 to TRBJ2-4; TRBD2 agrees at 13 bases. The CDR3 is made up of 15 amino acids. Trimming at V came to 6 bases and at J to 8 bases, leaving 7 bases not matched to a gene.

The chain recombines TRBV28 with TRBJ1-3, with 7 bases matching TRBD1. The CDR3 has 14 residues. Germline values: CDR1 MDHEN, CDR2 SYDVKM. V dropped 4 bases and J dropped 4; count of bases not matched to a gene: 4. CDR3 DNA: TGTGCCAGCAGTTCCGGGACAGCAGGAAACACCATATATTTT. It specifies CASSSGTAGNTIYF. Full variable domain (outside the CDR3, taken from reference TRBV28 and TRBJ1-3): DVKVTQSSRYLVKRTGEKVFLECVQDMDHENMFWYRQDPGLGLRLIYFSYDVKMKEKGDIPEGYSVSREKKERFSLILESASTNQTSMYLCASSSGTAGNTIYFGEGSWLTVV.